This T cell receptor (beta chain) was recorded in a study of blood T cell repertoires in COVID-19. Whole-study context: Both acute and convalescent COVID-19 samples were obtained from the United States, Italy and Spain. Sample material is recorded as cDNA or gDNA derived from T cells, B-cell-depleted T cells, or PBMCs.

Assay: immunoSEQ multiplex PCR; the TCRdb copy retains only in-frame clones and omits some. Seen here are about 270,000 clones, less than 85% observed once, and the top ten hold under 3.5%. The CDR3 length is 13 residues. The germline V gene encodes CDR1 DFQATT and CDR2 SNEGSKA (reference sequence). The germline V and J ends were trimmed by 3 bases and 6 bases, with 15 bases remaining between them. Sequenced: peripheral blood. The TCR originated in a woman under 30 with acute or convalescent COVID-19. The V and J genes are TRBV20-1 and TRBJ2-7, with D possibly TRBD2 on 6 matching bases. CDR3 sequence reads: CSASSGESREQYF. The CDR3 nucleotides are TGCAGTGCTAGTTCGGGGGAGTCTCGCGAGCAGTACTTC.